A selection of T cell receptor beta chains follows, all from one sample in a study of metastatic and nonmetastatic thyroid tumors. With MiXCR, TCRdb called clones anew from the PCR reads. The sample consists of around 5,900 clones, approximately 31% of them appearing once. Sequences were obtained from tumor tissue. Receptors were obtained from a female donor with papillary thyroid cancer or a benign thyroid nodule (not recorded which). Some clones in this sample may be carry-over from other donors' samples. Both conserved end residues are part of each CDR3. A D gene is named only where the DNA matches it firmly. Only part of the rows carry a size: once, few, many, or a class if the clone is expanded.

clone_size d_call j_call v_call cdr3_aa cdr3_nt
few NA TRBJ2-2 TRBV28 CATFPRMRQAANTGELFF TGTGCCACCTTCCCCAGGATGCGTCAAGCCGCCAACACCGGGGAGCTGTTTTTT
NA NA TRBJ2-1 TRBV11-3 CASSLRGPGSYNEQFF TGTGCCAGCAGCTTGAGAGGGCCTGGATCCTACAATGAGCAGTTCTTC
medium-sized TRBD2 TRBJ2-1 TRBV20-1 CSAAVRWREGRNEQFF TGCAGTGCTGCAGTAAGATGGCGGGAGGGCCGGAATGAGCAGTTCTTC
medium-sized NA TRBJ1-1 TRBV6-1 CASSNAGFEAFF TGTGCCAGCAGTAACGCAGGCTTTGAAGCTTTCTTT
medium-sized TRBD1 TRBJ1-2 TRBV19 CASSAGGTDHGYTF TGTGCCAGTAGCGCCGGAGGGACAGATCATGGCTACACCTTC
NA NA TRBJ1-1 TRBV28 CASSSPSGVTEAFF TGTGCCAGCAGTTCTCCGTCCGGGGTCACTGAAGCTTTCTTT
once NA TRBJ1-2 TRBV7-2 CASSSGSESITGYTF TGTGCCAGCAGCTCCGGGTCCGAATCTATAACTGGCTACACCTTC
few TRBD2 TRBJ2-1 TRBV6-1 CASSPTSGTYNEQFF TGTGCCAGTTCCCCGACTAGCGGAACCTACAATGAGCAGTTCTTC
few TRBD1 TRBJ2-7 TRBV6-2/TRBV6-3 CASSYGAGGKKCEQYF TGTGCCAGCAGTTACGGGGCAGGGGGCAAGAAATGCGAGCAGTACTTC
few NA TRBJ1-2 TRBV2 CASSEAARNYGYTF TGTGCCAGCAGTGAAGCGGCCCGCAACTATGGCTACACCTTC